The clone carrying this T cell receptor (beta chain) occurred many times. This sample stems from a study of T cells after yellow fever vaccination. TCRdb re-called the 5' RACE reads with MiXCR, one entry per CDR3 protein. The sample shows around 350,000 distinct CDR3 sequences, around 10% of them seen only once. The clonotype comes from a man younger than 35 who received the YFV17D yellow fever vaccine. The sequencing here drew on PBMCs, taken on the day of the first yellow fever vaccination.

CDR3 in amino acids: CASSEDPAGGREQYF. CDR3 in DNA: TGTGCCAGCAGTGAAGACCCAGCGGGGGGGCGCGAGCAGTACTTC. The rearrangement joins TRBV2 to TRBJ2-7, with 10 bases lining up with TRBD2. The CDR3 spans 15 residues. J was trimmed by 6 bases and V by 1 base; bases with no gene match: 6. Germline CDR1 and CDR2: SNHLY and FYNNEI.